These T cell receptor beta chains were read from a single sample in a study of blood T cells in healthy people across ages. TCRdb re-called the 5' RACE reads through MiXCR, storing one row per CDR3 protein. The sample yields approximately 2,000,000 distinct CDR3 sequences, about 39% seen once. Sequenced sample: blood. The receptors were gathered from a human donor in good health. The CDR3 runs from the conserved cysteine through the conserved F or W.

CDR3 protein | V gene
CASGTYTDTQYF | TRBV6-2/TRBV6-3
CASKRGGLGELFF | TRBV6-5
CSVEHGAGRSDTQYF | TRBV29-1
CASSQEDFYEQYF | TRBV4-2
CASSQGSVLLGYEQYF | TRBV4-1
CASSEGGAGTQYF | TRBV6-1
CSATETGYEQYF | TRBV20-1
CASSFDGGVNTEAFF | TRBV5-1
CASSLGDREAAEAFF | TRBV5-4
CASSQGISGVSYNEQFF | TRBV4-2
CSARARTSRQYNEQFF | TRBV20-1
CASSNGPGQLNSPLHF | TRBV12-3/TRBV12-4
CSVDGQGFQETQYF | TRBV29-1
CASGVQGMTTDTQYF | TRBV7-6
CSATSPSGYQNNEQFF | TRBV20-1
CASSLVVAGRTDTQYF | TRBV7-2
CASSPTGSGDTQYF | TRBV5-1
CSVDSPLTDTQYF | TRBV29-1
CASRGDSFNYGYTF | TRBV2
CASSLSVLETQYF | TRBV12-3/TRBV12-4
CASSSRGTFMGTNEKLFF | TRBV11-2
CASSPRDSLGYTF | TRBV12-3/TRBV12-4
CASSSVDRLNYEQYF | TRBV12-3/TRBV12-4
CASSPRTGGRGYTF | TRBV18
CASSRDAGSYGYTF | TRBV7-2
CASSPIPWTSGARLGTDTQYF | TRBV28
CASSPALRNTEAFF | TRBV7-8
CATSREQQDARRDYTF | TRBV15
CASSQDVDSPDTQYF | TRBV14
CASSRLGSEYDEQYF | TRBV18
CSLTSGGAGFYNEQFF | TRBV20-1
CASGPYTEAFF | TRBV12-5
CASSPDLAGGQNEQFF | TRBV5-1
CASRTETGSTQYF | TRBV12-3/TRBV12-4
CATSDLGGRGTYNEQFF | TRBV24-1
CASSQQLTNTEAFF | TRBV6-6
CASGPSGLETQYF | TRBV28
CASNLDRGKLRDTGELFF | TRBV2
CATSRELRVNSNQPQHF | TRBV15
CAGRQGENTEAFF | TRBV2
CATSSRFNEKLFF | TRBV15
CASSMTSGDIHGPDTQYF | TRBV7-9
CASSLRGQTYNEQFF | TRBV27
CSAREQGSSYEQYF | TRBV20-1
CSARPRLVGGLSSYNEQFF | TRBV20-1